One sample yielded the 12 T cell receptor beta chains listed below, sequenced in a study of T cells in narcolepsy. The protocol was immunoSEQ multiplex PCR, while the TCRdb copy is restricted to in-frame clones and leaves out a portion. The data show 25,000 to 30,000 clones, around 78% seen once. The sequenced sample consisted of CD45RA- memory CD4+ T cells from PBMCs. All receptors come from a human donor with narcolepsy.

The chain recombines TRBV11-2 with TRBJ2-7; 8 nucleotides agree with TRBD2. From germline, CDR1 is SGHAT and CDR2 FQNNGV. Germline trimming cut 4 bases from V and 3 bases from J; bases unmatched to any gene: 8. This CDR3 has 15 residues. CDR3 coding DNA: TGTGCCAGCAGCTCCCCTTGGCGGGGGGTCTACGAGCAGTACTTC. It specifies CASSSPWRGVYEQYF.

The chain combines TRBV6-6 with TRBJ2-7; 8 nucleotides match TRBD2. J lost 7 bases, V lost 6 bases, and 14 bases had no gene match. Looked up from germline, CDR1 is MNHNY and CDR2 is SVGAGI (reference sequence). The CDR3 runs 15 residues. Here the CDR3 reads CASSHDSGANREQYF. The CDR3 DNA reads as TGTGCCAGCAGCCATGATAGCGGGGCGAATCGTGAGCAGTACTTC.

The chain combines TRBV12-5 with TRBJ1-4, with D unclear. The CDR3 consists of 15 residues. V lost 1 base and J 0 bases, leaving 6 bases between the germline ends. Per germline, CDR1 LGHNT and CDR2 FRNRAP. The chain's CDR3 is CASGLGDPTNEKLFF. CDR3 DNA: TGTGCTAGTGGTTTGGGAGACCCAACTAATGAAAAACTGTTTTTT.

V usage is TRBV7-9 and J usage is TRBJ2-7, with a weak D call TRBD1 (5 bases). The germline gives CDR1 SEHNR, CDR2 FQNEAQ (reference sequence). The V and J ends lost 1 base and 7 bases respectively, with 17 bases between them. The CDR3 spans 15 residues. As DNA, the CDR3 is TGTGCCAGCAGCTTAGAGGGGTTAGTCCCCTTAGAGCAGTACTTC. It translates to CASSLEGLVPLEQYF.

This chain links TRBV11-3 with TRBJ1-2, with a possible D match to TRBD1 (5 bases). Trimming stripped 1 base from V and 14 bases from J, with 20 bases between. CDR1 is SGHNT and CDR2 is YENEEA in the germline V gene. The CDR3 spans 14 residues. CDR3: CASSLVRDPPAGTF. The DNA for the CDR3 is TGTGCCAGCAGCTTAGTACGGGACCCTCCCGCGGGAACCTTC. Full variable domain (missing parts from reference TRBV11-3 and TRBJ1-2): EAGVVQSPRYKIIEKKQPVAFWCNPISGHNTLYWYLQNLGQGPELLIRYENEEAVDDSQLPKDRFSAERLKGVDSTLKIQPAELGDSAVYLCASSLVRDPPAGTFGSGTRLTVV.

The rearrangement uses TRBV19 and TRBJ2-7; 7 bases fit TRBD2. This CDR3 comprises 16 residues. Trimming at V came to 4 bases and at J to 2 bases, leaving 11 bases not matched to a gene. Germline V gene lookup returns CDR1 LNHDA and CDR2 SQIVND (reference sequence). CDR3 DNA sequence: TGTGCCAGTAGTACCCATTACCAAGCGGGACCCTACGAGCAGTACTTC. Protein: CASSTHYQAGPYEQYF. Combining the CDR3 with reference TRBV19 and TRBJ2-7 gives the whole variable domain DGGITQSPKYLFRKEGQNVTLSCEQNLNHDAMYWYRQDPGQGLRLIYYSQIVNDFQKGDIAEGYSVSREKKESFPLTVTSAQKNPTAFYLCASSTHYQAGPYEQYFGPGTRLTVT.

This CDR3 reads CASRWGQGDYEQYF. In DNA, the CDR3 is TGTGCCAGCAGATGGGGACAGGGAGACTACGAGCAGTACTTC. V and J are TRBV6-5 and TRBJ2-7; 9 nucleotides match TRBD1. Germline trimming cut 6 bases from V and 3 bases from J; bases unmatched to any gene: 6. This CDR3 has 14 amino acids. Germline CDR1 reads MNHEY; CDR2 reads SVGAGI.

The sample holds one count of this clone. The gene calls are TRBV7-2 and TRBJ1-1; TRBD1 might be the D (6 bases). Germline V gives CDR1 SGHTA, CDR2 FQGNSA. This CDR3 has 14 amino acids. V gave up 1 base and J gave up 11 bases, with 17 bases separating them. The CDR3 nucleotides are TGTGCCAGCAGCTTAGAGAGGGGGAGGAGGGAGGCTTTCTTT. Translated, it gives CASSLERGRREAFF.

This chain joins TRBV10-2 and TRBJ1-6; no definite D call. The V and J ends lost 7 bases and 3 bases respectively, with 7 bases between them. The CDR3 covers 13 residues. Germline CDR1 is WSHSY and CDR2 is SAAADI. The CDR3 coding sequence is TGCGCCAGCATGGACTTCTATAATTCACCCCTCCACTTT. Translated, it gives CASMDFYNSPLHF.

The rearrangement uses TRBV4-2 and TRBJ1-1, with D perhaps matching TRBD1 (6 bases). Germline lookup yields CDR1 LGHNA and CDR2 YNFKEQ. Trimming took off 5 bases at V and 5 bases at J, with 18 bases between the two ends. The CDR3 covers 15 residues. The CDR3 sequence: CASSYKSGGRTEAFF. The CDR3 DNA is TGTGCCAGCAGCTACAAGAGTGGGGGGCGAACTGAAGCTTTCTTT.

This chain uses TRBV4-2 with TRBJ1-6, with no clear D. There are 18 residues in the CDR3. The germline CDR1 and CDR2 sequences are LGHNA and YNFKEQ. V lost 1 base and J 2 bases, leaving 15 bases between the germline ends. In DNA form, the CDR3 reads TGTGCCAGCAGCCAAGCGGGAAAGGGAGCGGCCTATAATTCACCCCTCCACTTT. Translation gives CASSQAGKGAAYNSPLHF.

V usage is TRBV9 and J usage is TRBJ2-1, with D maybe TRBD2 (7 bases). CDR1 is SGDLS, CDR2 YYNGEE, per germline. With 3 bases removed from V and 0 bases from J, the gap between germline ends came to 19 bases. The CDR3 consists of 18 residues. CDR3 loop: CASSARRGGLSSYNEQFF. DNA of the CDR3: TGTGCCAGCAGCGCCCGCCGCGGGGGCCTTAGCTCCTACAATGAGCAGTTCTTC.